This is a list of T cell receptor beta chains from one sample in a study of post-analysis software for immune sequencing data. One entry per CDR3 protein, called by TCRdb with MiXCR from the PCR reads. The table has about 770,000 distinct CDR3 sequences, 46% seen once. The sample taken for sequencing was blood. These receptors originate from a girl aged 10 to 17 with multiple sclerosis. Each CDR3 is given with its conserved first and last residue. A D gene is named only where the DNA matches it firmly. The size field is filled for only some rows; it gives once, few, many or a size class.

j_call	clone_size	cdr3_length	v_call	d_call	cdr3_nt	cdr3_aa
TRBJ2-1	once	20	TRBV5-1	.	TGCGCCGGCGCCCTTGGGGCTGCTTGGCAGGGGCCTACCCTATCCGATGAGCAGTTCTTC	CAGALGAAWQGPTLSDEQFF
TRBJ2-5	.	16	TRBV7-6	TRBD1	TGTGCCAGCAGCTTAGCCGGGACAGGGATTGGGGAGACCCAGTACTTC	CASSLAGTGIGETQYF
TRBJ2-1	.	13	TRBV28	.	TGTGCCAGCAGTCCCGACCTCAGGGACGAGCAGTTCTTC	CASSPDLRDEQFF
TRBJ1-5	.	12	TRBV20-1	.	TGCAGTGCCACGACTAGCAATCAGCCCCAGCATTTT	CSATTSNQPQHF
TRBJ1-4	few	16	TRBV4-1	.	TGCGCCAGCAGCCAAGATATGGGGTACCTTAATGAAAAACTGTTTTTT	CASSQDMGYLNEKLFF
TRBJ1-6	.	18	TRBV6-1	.	TGTGCCAGCAGTCCCCTCCTCAGGGGAAAACCATCGGATTCACCCCTCCACTTT	CASSPLLRGKPSDSPLHF
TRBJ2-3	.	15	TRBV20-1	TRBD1	TGCAGTGCTAGAGACCAGGGGGCCTCGGGAGATACGCAGTATTTT	CSARDQGASGDTQYF
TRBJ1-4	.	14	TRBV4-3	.	TGCGCCAGCAGCCGTGCTTGGTCCAATGAAAAACTGTTTTTT	CASSRAWSNEKLFF
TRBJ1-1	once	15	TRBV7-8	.	TGTGCCAGCAGCGTAACAGGATTCATGAACACTGAAGCTTTCTTT	CASSVTGFMNTEAFF
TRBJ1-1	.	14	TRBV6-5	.	TGTGCCAGCGGGCTCATTGGAGAGTACACTGAAGCTTTCTTT	CASGLIGEYTEAFF
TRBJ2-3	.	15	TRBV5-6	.	TGTGCCAGCAGCTTGGGGGCTAGCCTCTCAGATACGCAGTATTTT	CASSLGASLSDTQYF
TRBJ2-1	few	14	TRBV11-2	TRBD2	TGTGCCAGCAGCTCCCTCGCGGGAGACAATGAGCAGTTCTTC	CASSSLAGDNEQFF
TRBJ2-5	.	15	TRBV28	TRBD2	TGTGCCAGCAGTTTAGGGAGGGTTGAGCGGGAGACCCAGTACTTC	CASSLGRVERETQYF
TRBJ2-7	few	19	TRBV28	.	TGTGCCAGCAGCCTTGATATTCTAGCGCTGAGTGGTGGCTCCTACGAGCAGTACTTC	CASSLDILALSGGSYEQYF
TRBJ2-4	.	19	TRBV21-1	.	TGTGCCAGCAGCAAAGCCCTAGCAGGGGGATGGCTAGCCAAAAACATTCAGTACTTC	CASSKALAGGWLAKNIQYF
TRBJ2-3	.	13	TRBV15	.	TGTGCCACCAGCAGAGGGGGAGGAGATACGCAGTATTTT	CATSRGGGDTQYF
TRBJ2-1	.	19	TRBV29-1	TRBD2	TGCAGCGCTTTTAGATCCCTTTTCACCCAACTAGCGGGTGACGATGAGCAGTTCTTC	CSAFRSLFTQLAGDDEQFF
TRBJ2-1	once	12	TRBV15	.	TGTGCCACCAGCAGAGGCGTCCCTGAGCAGTTCTTC	CATSRGVPEQFF
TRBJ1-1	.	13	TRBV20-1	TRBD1	TGCAGTGCTAGAGGGAACAGGGGGCGTGGAGCTTTCTTT	CSARGNRGRGAFF
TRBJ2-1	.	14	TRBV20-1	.	TGCAGTGCTAGTAGTAGCGGACTTTACAATGAGCAGTTCTTC	CSASSSGLYNEQFF
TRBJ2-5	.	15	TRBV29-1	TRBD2	TGCAGCGTTTCTCCGGGACTAGGGACCGGAGAGACCCAGTACTTC	CSVSPGLGTGETQYF
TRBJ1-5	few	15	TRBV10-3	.	TGTGCCATTACTCGGCCCTCAGGGAGCAATCAGCCCCAGCATTTT	CAITRPSGSNQPQHF
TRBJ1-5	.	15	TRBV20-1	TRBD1	TGCAGTGCTACCCTCGACAGGGGGGGCAATCAGCCCCAGCATTTT	CSATLDRGGNQPQHF
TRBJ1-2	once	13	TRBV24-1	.	TGTGCCACCAGTGATTACGACTCCTATGGCTACACCTTC	CATSDYDSYGYTF
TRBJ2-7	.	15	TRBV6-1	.	TGTGCCAGCACTACCGGGGTAACTAGGCCCTACGAGCAGTACTTC	CASTTGVTRPYEQYF
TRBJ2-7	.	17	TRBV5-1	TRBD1	TGCGCCAGCAGCTTGAAACAGCCGGGACAGGGAAGCCACGAGCAGTACTTC	CASSLKQPGQGSHEQYF
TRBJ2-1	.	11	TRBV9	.	TGTGCCAGCAGCGGGGGGCAAGAGCAGTTCTTC	CASSGGQEQFF
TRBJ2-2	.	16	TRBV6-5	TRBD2	TGTGCCAGCTGGCTAGCGGGAGGGGCGGGCACCGGGGAGCTGTTTTTT	CASWLAGGAGTGELFF
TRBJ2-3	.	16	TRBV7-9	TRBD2	TGTGCCAGCAGCTTCTCTCTAGCGGGAGCTGTAGATACGCAGTATTTT	CASSFSLAGAVDTQYF
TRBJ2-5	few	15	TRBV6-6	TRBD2	TGTGCCAGCACCCGGACTAGCGGGAGAGCCGAGACCCAGTACTTC	CASTRTSGRAETQYF
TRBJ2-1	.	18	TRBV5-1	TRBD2	TGCGCCAGCAGCTTGGCCCCAAGCGGGACGGGCGTTAGTAATGAGCAGTTCTTC	CASSLAPSGTGVSNEQFF
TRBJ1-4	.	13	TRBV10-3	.	TGTGCCATCAGCCCTCAAGGGGAAGAAAAACTGTTTTTT	CAISPQGEEKLFF
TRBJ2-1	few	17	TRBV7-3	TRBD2	TGTGCCAGCAGCTTGGGGTCCAGCGGGGGGGTCTACAATGAGCAGTTCTTC	CASSLGSSGGVYNEQFF
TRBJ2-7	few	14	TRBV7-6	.	TGTGCCAGCAGCTTAGCGGAGGGCAGGGACGAGCAGTACTTC	CASSLAEGRDEQYF
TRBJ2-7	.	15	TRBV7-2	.	TGTGCCAGCAGCTTAGAGGCTAGCGCATACTACGAGCAGTACTTC	CASSLEASAYYEQYF
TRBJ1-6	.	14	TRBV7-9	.	TGTGCCAGCAGCCCGGACATCTATAATTCACCCCTCCACTTT	CASSPDIYNSPLHF
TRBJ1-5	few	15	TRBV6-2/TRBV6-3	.	TGTGCCAGCAGCTTCCCAGGTACGAGCAATCAGCCCCAGCATTTT	CASSFPGTSNQPQHF
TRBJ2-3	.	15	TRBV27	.	TGTGCCAGCAGTTTGGAAGGGAACGGGGCAGATACGCAGTATTTT	CASSLEGNGADTQYF
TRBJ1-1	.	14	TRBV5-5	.	TGTGCCAGCAGCTTGGGGGGGTATGGCACTGAAGCTTTCTTT	CASSLGGYGTEAFF
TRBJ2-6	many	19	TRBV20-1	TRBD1	TGCAGTGCTAGAGCCCTCAGACAGGGGTCCCTGGGAGGGGCCAACGTCCTGACTTTC	CSARALRQGSLGGANVLTF
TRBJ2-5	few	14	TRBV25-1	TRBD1	TGTGCCAGCAGTCAGACAGGGGTACAAGAGACCCAGTACTTC	CASSQTGVQETQYF
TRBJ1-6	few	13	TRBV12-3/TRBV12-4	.	TGTGCCAGCAGTTTAAATGGGGGTTCACCCCTCCACTTT	CASSLNGGSPLHF
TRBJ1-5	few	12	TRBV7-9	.	TGTGCCAGCAGCCCCCCCGGGCAGCCCCAGCATTTT	CASSPPGQPQHF
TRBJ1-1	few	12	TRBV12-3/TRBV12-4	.	TGTGCCAGCAGTCTGGGGGTACCTGAAGCTTTCTTT	CASSLGVPEAFF
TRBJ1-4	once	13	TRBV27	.	TGTGCCAGCAGTTTGAAGGGAGGCGAAAAACTGTTTTTT	CASSLKGGEKLFF
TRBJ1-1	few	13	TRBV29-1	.	TGCAGCGTCGAAAGACAGCTGAACACTGAAGCTTTCTTT	CSVERQLNTEAFF
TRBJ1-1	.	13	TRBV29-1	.	TGCAGCGTTGAAGTGGGAGCGAACACTGAAGCTTTCTTT	CSVEVGANTEAFF
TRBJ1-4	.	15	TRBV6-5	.	TGTGCCAGCAGTTACTCGGGGGCAACTAATGAAAAACTGTTTTTT	CASSYSGATNEKLFF